These 10 T cell receptor beta chains originate from one sample sequenced in a study of cytotoxic CD8 clonotypes in ibrutinib-treated CLL. Assay: immunoSEQ multiplex PCR; the TCRdb copy retains only in-frame clones and omits some. The repertoire consists of about 130,000 clones, with about 75% occurring once and the leading ten covering 5% to 5.5%. Material: PBMCs, obtained after 24 months of ibrutinib treatment. Receptors were obtained from a human donor with chronic lymphocytic leukemia.

This clone was counted once. The CDR3 nucleotides read TGTGCCAGCAATCGGGGGGGCTCTAGCGGGAGGTCCTCGACCGAGCAGTTCTTC. Translated, it gives CASNRGGSSGRSSTEQFF. The rearrangement joins TRBV11-3 to TRBJ2-1; 11 bases are a match to TRBD2. Germline V gene sequence: CDR1 SGHNT, CDR2 YENEEA. This CDR3 is 18 amino acids long. V gave up 7 bases and J gave up 10 bases; unmatched junction bases: 21. The full variable domain, rest sourced from reference TRBV11-3 and TRBJ2-1, is EAGVVQSPRYKIIEKKQPVAFWCNPISGHNTLYWYLQNLGQGPELLIRYENEEAVDDSQLPKDRFSAERLKGVDSTLKIQPAELGDSAVYLCASNRGGSSGRSSTEQFFGPGTRLTVL.

This clone was counted a single time. The chain couples TRBV11-1 to TRBJ2-5, with D unresolved. This CDR3 has 13 amino acids. The V and J ends lost 1 base and 2 bases respectively, with 5 bases between them. Germline V gene sequence: CDR1 SGHAT, CDR2 FQDESV (reference sequence). CDR3 amino acids: CASSLVAQETQYF. CDR3 nucleotides: TGTGCCAGCAGCTTAGTGGCTCAAGAGACCCAGTACTTC.

The chain is built from TRBV11-3 and TRBJ2-5, with 8 bases aligning to TRBD1. The germline gives CDR1 SGHNT, CDR2 YENEEA. Unmatched junction bases numbered 10, after V lost 2 bases and J lost 5 bases. This CDR3 has 16 residues. In DNA form, the CDR3 reads TGTGCCAGCAGCTTAAGGGGGGCAGGGGGCCTCGAGACCCAGTACTTC. Amino acids: CASSLRGAGGLETQYF.

The chain employs TRBV4-1 and TRBJ2-3, with D perhaps matching TRBD1 or TRBD2 (6 bases each). Germline CDR1 and CDR2: MGHRA and YSYEKL. V was pared by 11 bases and J by 5 bases, with 20 bases between. The CDR3 spans 14 residues. For the CDR3, the DNA is TGCGCCCCCCAGCGGCCGGCGGGACAAGATACGCAGTATTTT. This encodes CAPQRPAGQDTQYF.

V is TRBV4-2 and J is TRBJ2-7; TRBD2 aligns across 7 bases. The CDR3 consists of 15 residues. Germline V CDR1 and CDR2: LGHNA, YNFKEQ. Trimming at V came to 8 bases and at J to 2 bases, leaving 12 bases not matched to a gene. The CDR3, as DNA: TGTGCCAGCGCCCGATGGGGGGGGGAAACCTACGAGCAGTACTTC. This gives the protein CASARWGGETYEQYF.

In DNA form, the CDR3 reads TGCGCCAGCAGTGTCGGGCGCGTGGGACAGGGGGCCGGCTATGGCTACACCTTC. Translation gives CASSVGRVGQGAGYGYTF. This rearrangement joins TRBV10-2 to TRBJ1-2, with 12 nucleotides matching TRBD1. V was clipped by 4 bases and J by 4 bases; unmatched bases: 13. The CDR3 runs 18 residues. Germline V CDR1 and CDR2: WSHSY, SAAADI.

This chain joins TRBV20-1 and TRBJ2-7; D possibly uses TRBD1 or TRBD2 (5 bases each). Germline V gene sequence: CDR1 DFQATT, CDR2 SNEGSKA (reference sequence). The CDR3 contains 11 residues. The V end lost 4 bases, the J end lost 2 bases, and 6 bases lay between the germline ends. CDR3 sequence (DNA): TGCAGTGCTAAGGGACCCTACGAGCAGTACTTC. The encoded protein is CSAKGPYEQYF.

This clone was picked up a small number of times. The chain employs TRBV5-4 and TRBJ2-7; TRBD2 matches 10 bases. CDR1 is SGHNT, CDR2 YYREEE, per germline (reference sequence). The CDR3 loop spans 15 amino acids. The V segment lost 4 bases and the J segment 2 bases; nucleotides outside the gene matches: 6. CDR3 DNA sequence: TGTGCCAGCAGCCCGGCAACTAGCGGGGCCTACGAGCAGTACTTC. Protein sequence: CASSPATSGAYEQYF.

The chain combines TRBV28 with TRBJ2-1, with 11 positions matching TRBD2. The junction had 7 bases not matched to a gene; V was cut back by 4 bases and J by 5 bases. This CDR3 region has 16 residues. The germline gives CDR1 MDHEN, CDR2 SYDVKM. The DNA of the CDR3 is TGTGCCAGCAGTTCGTCGGGACTAGCGGCGGACAATGAGCAGTTCTTC. Protein: CASSSSGLAADNEQFF.

This chain's CDR3 is CASRTTLDQPQHF. The DNA for the CDR3 is TGTGCCAGCAGGACGACCTTAGATCAGCCCCAGCATTTT. The gene calls are TRBV2 and TRBJ1-5; D remains unclear. Deletions cut 6 bases from V and 5 bases from J, with 11 bases between. The length of the CDR3 is 13 residues. The germline V gene has CDR1 SNHLY and CDR2 FYNNEI.